Shown below are 23 T cell receptor beta chains from a single sample sequenced in a study of blood T cell repertoires in COVID-19. The repertoire was sequenced with immunoSEQ multiplex PCR; TCRdb's copy has only in-frame clones and lacks some. Of 110,000 to 150,000 clones listed, roughly 78% are singletons. The specimen was PBMCs or T cells enriched from blood (not recorded which). These receptors were obtained from a woman aged 45-60 years who had recovered from COVID-19.

The J gene is TRBJ2-7, the V gene TRBV11-2, with D perhaps matching TRBD2 (6 bases). The CDR3 is 16 amino acids. Trimming took off 4 bases at V and 2 bases at J, with 18 bases between the two ends. The germline gives CDR1 SGHAT, CDR2 FQNNGV. CDR3 in amino acids: CASSSSRDSNTYEQYF. The CDR3, as DNA: TGTGCCAGCAGCTCTAGCCGGGACTCGAACACCTACGAGCAGTACTTC.

This clone was found a few times. The chain links TRBV10-3 to TRBJ1-4; 8 nucleotides agree with TRBD1. V trimming: 11 bases; J trimming: 5 bases; junction bases outside the gene matches: 7. CDR1 is ENHRY and CDR2 is SYGVKD in the germline V gene. CDR3 length: 13 amino acids. The CDR3 loop is CASQQGVNEKLFF. The DNA of the CDR3 is TGTGCCTCTCAACAGGGGGTAAATGAAAAACTGTTTTTT.

J is TRBJ1-2 and V is TRBV29-1; a possible D gene is TRBD1 (6 bases). Germline-derived CDR1 and CDR2 are SQVTM and ANQGSEA. There are 13 residues in the CDR3. V was clipped by 0 bases and J by 8 bases, with 13 bases between them. The CDR3, as DNA: TGCAGCGTTGAAGATATGGGGGCTCTGGGCTACACCTTC. The encoded protein is CSVEDMGALGYTF.

The rearrangement uses TRBV5-1 and TRBJ1-1; TRBD1 is a possible D gene (5 bases). CDR1 and CDR2 from the germline V gene are SGHRS and YFSETQ. CDR3 size: 13 residues. Deletions cut 4 bases from V and 4 bases from J, with 11 bases between. The DNA of the CDR3 is TGCGCCAGCAGCCCTGACAGTGGCACTGAAGCTTTCTTT. Amino acids: CASSPDSGTEAFF.

The chain carries TRBV28 and TRBJ1-1, with no clear D. Trimming took 5 bases from V and 1 from J, leaving 11 bases between them. The CDR3 loop spans 14 amino acids. From germline, CDR1 is MDHEN and CDR2 SYDVKM. Here the CDR3 DNA reads TGTGCCAGCAGTCCCATTGCGGGGAACACTGAAGCTTTCTTT. Its protein product is CASSPIAGNTEAFF.

This clone was observed a handful of times. The V call is TRBV27, the J call TRBJ1-2, with 7 positions matching TRBD1. After removal of 6 bases from V and 7 bases from J, the junction contained 11 bases not matched to a gene. The CDR3 has 14 amino acids. From germline, CDR1 is MNHEY and CDR2 SMNVEV (reference sequence). The CDR3 loop is CASSRGQALLGYTF. The CDR3 nucleotides read TGTGCCAGCAGCCGAGGACAGGCACTCCTTGGCTACACCTTC.

The rearrangement links TRBV7-3 to TRBJ1-2; D is possibly TRBD1 (5 bases). The CDR3 covers 16 residues. The germline CDR1 and CDR2 sequences are SGHTA and FQGTGA. V was trimmed by 5 bases and J by 0 bases, leaving 16 bases between them. The CDR3 sequence: CASSPGPFGPNYGYTF. As DNA, the CDR3 is TGTGCCAGCAGCCCAGGGCCTTTCGGTCCTAACTATGGCTACACCTTC. Supplemented by reference TRBV7-3 and TRBJ1-2, the full variable domain reads GAGVSQTPSNKVTEKGKYVELRCDPISGHTALYWYRQSLGQGPEFLIYFQGTGAADDSGLPNDRFFAVRPEGSVSTLKIQRTERGDSAVYLCASSPGPFGPNYGYTFGSGTRLTVV.

The chain has TRBV7-8 and TRBJ1-5; 7 bases line up with TRBD1. The V gene end was trimmed by 6 bases and the J gene end by 0 bases; junction bases not matched to a gene: 8. This CDR3 is built from 16 residues. The V gene's germline CDR1 is SGHVS and CDR2 FQNEAQ. CDR3 region: CASSKDDRASNQPQHF. CDR3 nucleotide sequence: TGTGCCAGCAGTAAAGACGACAGGGCTAGCAATCAGCCCCAGCATTTT. The entire variable domain, with the rest obtained from reference TRBV7-8 and TRBJ1-5, is as follows: GAGVSQSPRYKVAKRGQDVALRCDPISGHVSLFWYQQALGQGPEFLTYFQNEAQLDKSGLPSDRFFAERPEGSVSTLKIQRTQQEDSAVYLCASSKDDRASNQPQHFGDGTRLSIL.

The J gene is TRBJ1-4, the V gene TRBV6-1; the D is unclear. The germline CDR1 and CDR2 sequences are MNHNS and SASEGT. Trimming stripped 2 bases from V and 5 bases from J, with 24 bases between. The CDR3 is made up of 19 amino acids. In nucleotides, the CDR3 is TGTGCCAGCAGTGAACTCGTCAATATATTCGACAAGATCAATGAAAAACTGTTTTTT. As protein: CASSELVNIFDKINEKLFF.

This chain joins TRBV4-1 and TRBJ1-1; D gene unclear. The CDR3 contains 15 residues. With 3 bases removed from V and 1 base from J, the gap between germline ends came to 12 bases. Looked up from germline, CDR1 is MGHRA and CDR2 is YSYEKL. The CDR3 nucleotides read TGCGCCAGCAGCCACGGCGGCAGCCCGAACACTGAAGCTTTCTTT. It specifies CASSHGGSPNTEAFF.

This clone was observed a handful of times. J is TRBJ2-5 and V is TRBV3-1 (or the pseudogene TRBV3-2), with D possibly TRBD1 on 6 matching bases. V lost 1 base, J lost 3 bases, and 9 bases lay in between. Germline CDR1 is LGHDT and CDR2 is YNNKEL (reference sequence). CDR3 length equals 14 residues. DNA for the CDR3: TGTGCCAGCAGCCAAGGGACAGACGAAGAGACCCAGTACTTC. This sequence encodes CASSQGTDEETQYF.

The CDR3 region is CASSLQTGNQPQHF. CDR3 nucleotides: TGTGCCAGCAGCCTTCAGACAGGCAATCAGCCCCAGCATTTT. The gene calls are TRBV6-5 and TRBJ1-5; a possible D gene is TRBD1 (5 bases). This CDR3 region has 14 residues. Trimming removed 6 bases from V and 2 bases from J, with 11 bases in between. Germline CDR1 and CDR2: MNHEY and SVGAGI.

The V and J genes are TRBV15 and TRBJ2-5; D may be TRBD2 (6 bases). Germline V lookup: CDR1 LNHNV, CDR2 YYDKDF (reference sequence). Trimming shortened V by 0 bases and J by 1 base, and 21 bases separated the two germline ends. The CDR3 covers 19 residues. The CDR3 nucleotides read TGTGCCACCAGCAGAGATAAACGGGGGAATTTTTTTGGCCAAGAGACCCAGTACTTC. Its protein product is CATSRDKRGNFFGQETQYF. The full variable domain, completed using reference TRBV15 and TRBJ2-5, is DAMVIQNPRYQVTQFGKPVTLSCSQTLNHNVMYWYQQKSSQAPKLLFHYYDKDFNNEADTPDNFQSRRPNTSFCFLDIRSPGLGDTAMYLCATSRDKRGNFFGQETQYFGPGTRLLVL.

CDR3 sequence: CASSQVGTAEYNEQFF. CDR3 DNA sequence: TGTGCCAGCAGCCAAGTGGGGACAGCCGAATACAATGAGCAGTTCTTC. The genes are TRBV4-2 and TRBJ2-1, with TRBD1 matching 7 bases. The CDR3 spans 16 residues. Per the germline V gene, CDR1 is LGHNA and CDR2 is YNFKEQ. V was pared by 1 base and J by 4 bases, with 7 bases of the junction left unmatched.

The V call is TRBV27, the J call TRBJ1-1, with TRBD1 identical over 11 bases. The germline V gene encodes CDR1 MNHEY and CDR2 SMNVEV (reference sequence). The V and J ends lost 5 bases and 5 bases, in that order; junction bases with no gene match: 7. The CDR3 contains 15 residues. CDR3 amino acids: CASSLGQGALTEAFF. The CDR3 DNA is TGTGCCAGCAGTCTAGGACAGGGGGCCCTTACTGAAGCTTTCTTT.

The chain carries TRBV4-1 and TRBJ1-1; D may be TRBD1 (6 bases). The CDR3 length is 17 residues. Trimming stripped 7 bases from V and 6 bases from J, with 27 bases between. CDR1 is MGHRA and CDR2 is YSYEKL in the germline V gene. The CDR3 DNA follows: TGCGCCAGCACCCCTCTCGGAAGAGGGGGACCGACCGCTGAAGCTTTCTTT. This sequence encodes CASTPLGRGGPTAEAFF.

This clone appeared a single time. The rearrangement joins TRBV27 to TRBJ1-6; D remains ambiguous. This CDR3 is 17 amino acids long. Germline V gene sequence: CDR1 MNHEY, CDR2 SMNVEV (reference sequence). The V and J ends lost 4 bases and 7 bases respectively, with 20 bases between them. In DNA, the CDR3 is TGTGCCAGCAGTTCCGGCGTTATCAGACAACTGAATTCACCCCTCCACTTT. Its translation: CASSSGVIRQLNSPLHF.

The chain combines TRBV7-7 with TRBJ2-2, with D perhaps TRBD1 (6 bases). The CDR3 totals 15 residues. Germline values: CDR1 SSHAT, CDR2 FNYEAQ (reference sequence). Trimming removed 5 bases at V and 0 bases at J, with 10 bases between. The CDR3 DNA is TGTGCCAGCAGCCCGAGGACAGCGAACACCGGGGAGCTGTTTTTT. This translates into CASSPRTANTGELFF.

The chain is built from TRBV2 and TRBJ2-7; D is possibly TRBD2 (6 bases). The germline V and J ends were trimmed by 7 bases and 3 bases, with 7 bases remaining between them. CDR1 SNHLY and CDR2 FYNNEI come from the germline V gene. The CDR3 runs 11 residues. CDR3 sequence: CASMGGYEQYF. The CDR3 coding sequence is TGTGCCAGCATGGGAGGCTACGAGCAGTACTTC.

The sample holds one count of this clone. The chain employs TRBV28 and TRBJ2-5; D is ambiguous. The CDR3 is made up of 12 amino acids. The V gene lost 1 base and the J gene lost 4 bases, with 4 bases spanning the gap. CDR1 is MDHEN and CDR2 is SYDVKM in the germline V gene. The CDR3 coding sequence is TGTGCCAGCAGTTTATTAATAGAGACCCAGTACTTC. Amino acids: CASSLLIETQYF.

The gene calls are TRBV5-6 and TRBJ1-6; 7 nucleotides agree with TRBD1. The CDR3 is 15 amino acids. Germline lookup yields CDR1 SGHDT and CDR2 YYEEEE. Unmatched junction bases numbered 8, after V lost 4 bases and J lost 7 bases. CDR3 sequence: CASSPAGQTNSPLHF. The DNA for the CDR3 is TGTGCCAGCAGCCCTGCGGGACAGACAAATTCACCCCTCCACTTT.

The chain uses TRBV9 and TRBJ1-5; a weak D match, TRBD1 (6 bases). CDR3 length: 15 residues. Germline lookup yields CDR1 SGDLS and CDR2 YYNGEE. V was shortened by 0 bases and J by 3 bases, with 10 bases between the two germline ends. The CDR3 bases are TGTGCCAGCAGCGTAGCCGGGGGGGCCAATCAGCCCCAGCATTTT. It yields the protein CASSVAGGANQPQHF.

The chain recombines TRBV7-9 with TRBJ1-5, with D maybe TRBD1 (6 bases). Germline V gene lookup returns CDR1 SEHNR and CDR2 FQNEAQ (reference sequence). The CDR3 contains 16 residues. V dropped 5 bases and J dropped 0 bases, with 14 bases sitting between them. In nucleotides, the CDR3 is TGTGCCAGCAGCCCCAGGGGTGACGGTAGCAATCAGCCCCAGCATTTT. It codes for CASSPRGDGSNQPQHF.